Reported below is one T cell receptor beta chain. The antigen it recognizes is unknown. The input lacks base qualities; no much larger clone sits a single base away. This record belongs to a study of T cell responses to AZD1222 COVID-19 vaccine listed by TCRdb under 2021. General notes on the study: A total of approximately 250 trial participants underwent TCR sequencing, of whom some 200 had received two doses of AZD1222 and around 25 had received two doses of the MenACWY control vaccine. Trial participants were enrolled by age into 18-55, 56-69 and 70-plus year subgroups, with 148, 28 and 57 TCR-sequenced participants respectively. Results the study describes overall, beyond this receptor: Epitopes outside the regions mutated in the B.1.351 and B.1.1.7 variants were reportedly recognized by nearly half of the unique spike-specific TCRs. Most participants were white British and females outnumbered males, and the authors suggested that clonal diversity may have been underestimated. Conclusions about previously exposed vaccinees were limited because only six AZD1222 recipients were SARS-CoV-2 seropositive at baseline. CD4 TCRs associated with the vaccine covered the entire spike protein, and the dominant responses were in regions 160-218 and 743-854. Because no day 14 peak-response samples were available, repertoires were characterized only after the peak T cell response. After two AZD1222 doses, both the breadth and the depth of spike-specific TCRs were significantly higher than at day 0 and than in MenACWY recipients. In the small 56-69-year group, the increase in depth fell short of significance, most likely because of low power.

CDR1 and CDR2 (LNHDA, SQIVND) derive from the germline V gene (reference sequence). The CDR3 sequence holds 13 residues, the cysteine and phenylalanine included. Solely the CDR3 DNA is kept, with 39 bases framed from the first base. V is trimmed back by 9 bases and J by 6 bases, and the junction contains 5 bases that no gene match accounts for. The time point label, read with the paper, signifies: about 28 days (+/-7) after the second vaccine dose. AZD1222 recipients whose second dose came at about 4 weeks and those whose second dose came at about 12 weeks were combined into one group, since spike-specific TCR depth and breadth did not differ between the two schedules. Vaccinee samples came from UK trials COV001 and COV002, including a single-blind randomized controlled phase 2/3 trial of AZD1222 (ChAdOx1 nCoV-19) in healthy adults. For TCRbeta chain sequencing, PBMC samples from trial participants were taken at day 0 and at day 28 after the second dose.

The CDR3 regions of human TCRbeta chains were subjected to immunosequencing. Concerning the study's data processing: Repertoire TCRs were checked for matches against a reference library of SARS-CoV-2-specific TCRs that had been generated using the MIRA antigen-specificity platform. Breadth meant the fraction of unique TCRs that were SARS-CoV-2-associated, whereas depth meant the fraction of total T cells that were SARS-CoV-2-associated. Using the MIRA data, each spike-specific TCR was mapped to the spike region that the TCR reacts to and placed in a CD4 or CD8 class. Log10-transformed breadth and depth values were compared by one-way ANOVA with Sidak's multiple comparisons tests. TCRdb holds this immuneACCESS table with in-frame rearrangements only. Some clones are missing; in checked studies, unresolved V genes explain under half, and the rest has no known cause. Clone size and the V and J calls come from that table; the DNA yielded D and trimming. The sample contains over 110,000 clones, almost 90% of them found a single time. 1.5% to 2% of the sample lies in the top ten.

The sample in question was peripheral blood, obtained 28 days after the second AZD1222 dose. The chain employs TRBV19 and TRBJ1-4, and TRBD1 aligns with 9 junction nucleotides. This sequence originates from an adult who received the AZD1222 COVID-19 vaccine. The nucleotides read TGTGCCAGCACGGGACAGGGCCATGAAAAACTGTTTTTT. It translates to CASTGQGHEKLFF. Beyond the CDR3, the reference TRBV19 and TRBJ1-4 genes provide the residues; the full variable domain reads: DGGITQSPKYLFRKEGQNVTLSCEQNLNHDAMYWYRQDPGQGLRLIYYSQIVNDFQKGDIAEGYSVSREKKESFPLTVTSAQKNPTAFYLCASTGQGHEKLFFGSGTQLSVL.